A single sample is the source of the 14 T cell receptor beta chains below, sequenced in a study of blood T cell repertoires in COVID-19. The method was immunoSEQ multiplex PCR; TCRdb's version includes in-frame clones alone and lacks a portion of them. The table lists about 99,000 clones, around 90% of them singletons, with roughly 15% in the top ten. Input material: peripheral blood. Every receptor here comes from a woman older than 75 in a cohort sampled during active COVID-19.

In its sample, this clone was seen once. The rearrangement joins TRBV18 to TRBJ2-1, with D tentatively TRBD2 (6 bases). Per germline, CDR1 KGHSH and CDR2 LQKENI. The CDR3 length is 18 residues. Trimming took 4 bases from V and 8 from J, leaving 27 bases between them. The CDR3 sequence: CASSLTSKLAPEWDEQFF. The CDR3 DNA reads TGTGCCAGCTCACTGACCTCAAAACTAGCTCCTGAGTGGGATGAGCAGTTCTTC.

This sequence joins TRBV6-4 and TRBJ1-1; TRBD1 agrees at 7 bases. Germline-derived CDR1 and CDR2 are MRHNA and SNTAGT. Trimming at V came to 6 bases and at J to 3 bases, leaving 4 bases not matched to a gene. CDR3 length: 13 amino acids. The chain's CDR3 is CASSRTGDTEAFF. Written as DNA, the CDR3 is TGTGCCAGCAGCCGTACAGGGGACACTGAAGCTTTCTTT.

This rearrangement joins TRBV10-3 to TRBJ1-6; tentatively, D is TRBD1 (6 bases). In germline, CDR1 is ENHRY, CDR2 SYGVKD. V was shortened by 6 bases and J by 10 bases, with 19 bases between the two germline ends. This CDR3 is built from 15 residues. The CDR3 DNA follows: TGTGCCATCAGATCAGACAGGACGGGAGGGTCACCCCTCCACTTT. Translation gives CAIRSDRTGGSPLHF.

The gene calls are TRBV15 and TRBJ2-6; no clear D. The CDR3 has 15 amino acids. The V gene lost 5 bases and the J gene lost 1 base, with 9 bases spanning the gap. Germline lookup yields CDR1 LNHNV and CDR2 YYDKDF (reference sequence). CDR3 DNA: TGTGCCACCAGCGTCTACGGTTCTGGGGCCAACGTCCTGACTTTC. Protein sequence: CATSVYGSGANVLTF.

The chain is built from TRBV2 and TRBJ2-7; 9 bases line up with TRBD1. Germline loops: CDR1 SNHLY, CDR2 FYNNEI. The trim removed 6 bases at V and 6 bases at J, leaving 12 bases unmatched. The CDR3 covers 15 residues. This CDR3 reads CASRTGGVGLGEQYF. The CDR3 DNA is TGTGCCAGCAGGACAGGGGGAGTGGGGTTGGGCGAGCAGTACTTC.

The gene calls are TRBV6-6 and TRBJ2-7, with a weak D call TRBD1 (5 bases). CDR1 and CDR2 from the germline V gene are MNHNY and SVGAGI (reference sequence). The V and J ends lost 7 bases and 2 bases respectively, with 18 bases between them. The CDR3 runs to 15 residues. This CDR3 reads CASTSWQGPPYEQYF. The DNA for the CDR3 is TGTGCCAGCACCTCATGGCAGGGCCCCCCCTACGAGCAGTACTTC.

The CDR3 region has the DNA TGTGCCAGTAGGACGACAGGGAGATTAGGCACTGAAGCTTTCTTT. Encoded protein: CASRTTGRLGTEAFF. The chain joins TRBV19 to TRBJ1-1; 7 positions match TRBD1. Germline CDR1 is LNHDA and CDR2 is SQIVND (reference sequence). The CDR3 is 15 amino acids. V shed 6 bases and J 4 bases; nucleotides not matched to a gene: 11.

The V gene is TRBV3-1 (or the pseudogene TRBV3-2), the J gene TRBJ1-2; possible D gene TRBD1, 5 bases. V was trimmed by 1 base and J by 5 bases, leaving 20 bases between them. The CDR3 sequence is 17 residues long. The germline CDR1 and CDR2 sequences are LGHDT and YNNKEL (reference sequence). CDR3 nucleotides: TGTGCCAGCAGCCAAGGGTTGGACGGGGGTACGCAGTATGGCTACACCTTC. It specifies CASSQGLDGGTQYGYTF.

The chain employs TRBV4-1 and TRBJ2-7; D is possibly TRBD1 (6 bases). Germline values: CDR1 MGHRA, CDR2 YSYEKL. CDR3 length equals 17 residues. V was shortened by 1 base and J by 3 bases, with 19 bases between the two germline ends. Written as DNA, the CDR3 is TGCGCCAGCAGCCAAGGTGTATTCCGGGACAACCACTACGAGCAGTACTTC. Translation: CASSQGVFRDNHYEQYF.

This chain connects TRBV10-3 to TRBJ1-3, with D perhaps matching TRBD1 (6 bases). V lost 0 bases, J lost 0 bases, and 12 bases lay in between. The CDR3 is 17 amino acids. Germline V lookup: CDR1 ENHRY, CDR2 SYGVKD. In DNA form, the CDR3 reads TGTGCCATCAGTGAGTCGCAGACAGGAGTCTCTGGAAACACCATATATTTT. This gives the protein CAISESQTGVSGNTIYF.

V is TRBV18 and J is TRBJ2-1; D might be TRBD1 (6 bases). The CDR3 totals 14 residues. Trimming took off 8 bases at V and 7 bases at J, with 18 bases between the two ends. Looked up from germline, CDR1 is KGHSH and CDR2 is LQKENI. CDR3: CASGGQGASNEQFF. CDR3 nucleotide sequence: TGTGCCAGCGGGGGACAAGGGGCCTCGAATGAGCAGTTCTTC.

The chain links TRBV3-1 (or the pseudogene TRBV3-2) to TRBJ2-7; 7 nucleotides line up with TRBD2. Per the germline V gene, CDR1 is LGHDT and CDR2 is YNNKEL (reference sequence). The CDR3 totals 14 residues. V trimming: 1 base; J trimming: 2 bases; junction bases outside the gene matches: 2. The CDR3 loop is CASSQGAGAYEQYF. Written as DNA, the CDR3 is TGTGCCAGCAGCCAAGGCGCGGGGGCCTACGAGCAGTACTTC.

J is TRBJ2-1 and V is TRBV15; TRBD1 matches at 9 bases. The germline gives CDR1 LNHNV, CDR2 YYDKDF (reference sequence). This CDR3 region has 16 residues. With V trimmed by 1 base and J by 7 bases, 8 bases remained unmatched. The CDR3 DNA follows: TGTGCCACCAGCAGAGGACCCCGGGACAGGGTTAATGAGCAGTTCTTC. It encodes CATSRGPRDRVNEQFF.

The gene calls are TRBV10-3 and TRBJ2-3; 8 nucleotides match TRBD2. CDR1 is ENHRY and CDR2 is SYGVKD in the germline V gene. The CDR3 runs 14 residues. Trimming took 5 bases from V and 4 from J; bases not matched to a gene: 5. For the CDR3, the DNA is TGTGCCATCAGTTTCGGGGGGGCCTCAGATACGCAGTATTTT. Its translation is CAISFGGASDTQYF.